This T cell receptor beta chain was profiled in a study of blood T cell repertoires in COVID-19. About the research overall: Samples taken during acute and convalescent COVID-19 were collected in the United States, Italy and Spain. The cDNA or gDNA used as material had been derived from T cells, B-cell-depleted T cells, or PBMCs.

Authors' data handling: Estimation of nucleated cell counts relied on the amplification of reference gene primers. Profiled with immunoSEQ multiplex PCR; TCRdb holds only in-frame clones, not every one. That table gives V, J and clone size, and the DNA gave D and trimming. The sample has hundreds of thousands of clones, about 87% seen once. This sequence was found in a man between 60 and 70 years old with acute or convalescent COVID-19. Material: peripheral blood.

CDR3 DNA: TGCGCCACCGCGACAGGGCACGTTAACTATGGCTACACCTTC. Protein sequence: CATATGHVNYGYTF. The V gene is TRBV10-2, the J gene TRBJ1-2, with 7 bases aligning to TRBD1. The CDR3 length is 14 residues. The V gene's germline CDR1 is WSHSY and CDR2 SAAADI. V lost 10 bases and J lost 1; bases outside the gene matches: 9.